These 5 T cell receptor beta chains were all obtained from the same sample, sequenced in a study of blood T cells in healthy people across ages. It was with a sample-barcoded 5' primer and a J-beta primer mix that a second PCR of about 6 to 12 cycles was run. One entry per CDR3 protein, called by TCRdb with MiXCR from the 5' RACE reads. The sample lists some 1.7 million distinct CDR3 sequences, about 30% occurring once. Source material: blood. The receptors were sampled from a woman aged 25 to 39 in good health.

This clonotype was detected a few times. The J gene is TRBJ1-5, the V gene TRBV24-1; D might be TRBD1 (6 bases). The CDR3 is 15 residues long. Trimming cost V 0 bases and J 7 bases, with 12 bases left between them. CDR1 is KGHDR and CDR2 is SFDVKD in the germline V gene. The DNA of the CDR3 is TGTGCCACCAGTGATTTGGCGGGGGGCCGCCAGCCCCAGCATTTT. Its translation is CATSDLAGGRQPQHF.

The chain joins TRBV20-1 to TRBJ2-5, with 9 nucleotides matching TRBD2. V was pared by 5 bases and J by 4 bases, with 14 bases of the junction left unmatched. Looked up from germline, CDR1 is DFQATT and CDR2 is SNEGSKA (reference sequence). CDR3 length: 16 amino acids. The CDR3 region has the DNA TGCAGTGCTCCCCCGTCTAGCGGGGCCCCCAGAGAGACCCAGTACTTC. Protein sequence: CSAPPSSGAPRETQYF.

The chain combines TRBV11-2 with TRBJ1-1; D is unresolved. Per the germline V gene, CDR1 is SGHAT and CDR2 is FQNNGV. This CDR3 has 16 residues. V was pared by 4 bases and J by 0 bases, with 15 bases between. The CDR3 region has the DNA TGTGCCAGCAGCTCCGACCGGCGTGGCCTGAACACTGAAGCTTTCTTT. Translation gives CASSSDRRGLNTEAFF.

As concerns this clonotype: A read error may be the cause here, since a much bigger clone is one base away. The chain employs TRBV5-1 and TRBJ2-7; possibly TRBD2 for D (7 bases). The CDR3 consists of 15 residues. The germline V and J ends were trimmed by 4 bases and 1 base, with 15 bases remaining between them. The germline CDR1 and CDR2 sequences are SGHRS and YFSETQ. CDR3: CASSPRAGASYEQYF. CDR3 DNA sequence: TGCGCCAGCAGCCCCCGGGCGGGGGCATCCTACGAGCAGTACTTC.

This clonotype has ten or more counts. The rearrangement uses TRBV20-1 and TRBJ2-7, with D perhaps TRBD2 (5 bases). Trimming took off 3 bases at V and 3 bases at J, with 12 bases between the two ends. In germline, CDR1 is DFQATT, CDR2 SNEGSKA (reference sequence). CDR3 length: 13 amino acids. The CDR3 DNA reads TGCAGTGCTAGGTTTAGTGGAGGCTACGAGCAGTACTTC. Translated, it gives CSARFSGGYEQYF.